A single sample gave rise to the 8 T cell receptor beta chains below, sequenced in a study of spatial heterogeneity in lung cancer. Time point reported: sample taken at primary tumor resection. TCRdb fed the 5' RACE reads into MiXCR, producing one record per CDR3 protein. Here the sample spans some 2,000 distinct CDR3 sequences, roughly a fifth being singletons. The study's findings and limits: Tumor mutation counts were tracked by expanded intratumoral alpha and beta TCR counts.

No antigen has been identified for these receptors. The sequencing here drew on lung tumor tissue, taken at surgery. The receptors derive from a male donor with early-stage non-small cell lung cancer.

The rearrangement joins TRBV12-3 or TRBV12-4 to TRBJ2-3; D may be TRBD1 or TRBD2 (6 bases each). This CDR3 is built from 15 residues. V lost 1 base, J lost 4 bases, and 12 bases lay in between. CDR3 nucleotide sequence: TGTGCCAGCAGTTTAGAGGGGGGAAGGGCAGATACGCAGTATTTT. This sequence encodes CASSLEGGRADTQYF.

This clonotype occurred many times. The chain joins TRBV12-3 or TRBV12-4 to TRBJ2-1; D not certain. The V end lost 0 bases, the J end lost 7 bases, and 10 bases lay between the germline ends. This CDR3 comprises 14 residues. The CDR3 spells CASSLASVDNEQFF. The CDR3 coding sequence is TGTGCCAGCAGTTTAGCGTCTGTAGATAATGAGCAGTTCTTC.

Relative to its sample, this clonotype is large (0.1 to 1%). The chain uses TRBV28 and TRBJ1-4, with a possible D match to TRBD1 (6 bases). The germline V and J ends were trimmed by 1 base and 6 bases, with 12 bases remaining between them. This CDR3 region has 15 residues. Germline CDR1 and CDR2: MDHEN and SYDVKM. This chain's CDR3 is CASSLFYRDDEKLFF. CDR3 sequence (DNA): TGTGCCAGCAGTTTATTTTACAGGGATGATGAAAAACTGTTTTTT.

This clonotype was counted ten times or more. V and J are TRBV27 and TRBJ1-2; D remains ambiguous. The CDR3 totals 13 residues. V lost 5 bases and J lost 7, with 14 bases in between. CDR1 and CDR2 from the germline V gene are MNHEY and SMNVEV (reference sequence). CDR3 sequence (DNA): TGTGCCAGCAGTCCGACATTAGCCTCTGGCTACACCTTC. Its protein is CASSPTLASGYTF.

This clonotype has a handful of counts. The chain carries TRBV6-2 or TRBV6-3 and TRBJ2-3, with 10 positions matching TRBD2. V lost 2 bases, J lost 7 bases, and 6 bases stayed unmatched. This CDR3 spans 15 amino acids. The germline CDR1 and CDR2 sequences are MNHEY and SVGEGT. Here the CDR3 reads CASSYPAGGPNTQYF. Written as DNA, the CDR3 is TGTGCCAGCAGTTACCCAGCGGGGGGGCCTAATACGCAGTATTTT.

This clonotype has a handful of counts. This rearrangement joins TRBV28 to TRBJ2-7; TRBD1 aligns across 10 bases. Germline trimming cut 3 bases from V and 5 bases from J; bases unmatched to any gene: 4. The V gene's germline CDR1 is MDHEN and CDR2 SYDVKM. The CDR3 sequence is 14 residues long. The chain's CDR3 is CASSFGTGVHEQYF. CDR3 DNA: TGTGCCAGCAGTTTTGGGACAGGGGTCCACGAGCAGTACTTC.

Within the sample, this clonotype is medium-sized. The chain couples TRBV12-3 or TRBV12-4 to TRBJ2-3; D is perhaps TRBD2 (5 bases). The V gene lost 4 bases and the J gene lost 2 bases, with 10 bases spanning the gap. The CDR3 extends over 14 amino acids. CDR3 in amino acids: CASSSGLITDTQYF. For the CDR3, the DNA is TGTGCCAGCAGTTCCGGACTTATCACAGATACGCAGTATTTT.

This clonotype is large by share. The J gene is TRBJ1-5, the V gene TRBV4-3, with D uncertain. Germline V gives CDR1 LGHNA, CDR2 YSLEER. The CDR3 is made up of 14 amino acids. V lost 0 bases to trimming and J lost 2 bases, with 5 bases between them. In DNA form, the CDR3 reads TGCGCCAGCAGCCAAGAAAGGGGCAATCAGCCCCAGCATTTT. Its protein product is CASSQERGNQPQHF.